The 27 T cell receptor beta chains below come from one sample, sequenced in a study of a mutant IDH1 vaccine in newly diagnosed glioma. These receptors have no identified antigens. Produced via immunoSEQ multiplex PCR; TCRdb's table is partial and in-frame only. The sample contains 50,000 or so clones, 91% of which appear only once. Time point reported: week 11, during vaccination. Every single dose of the vaccine, 300 ug of mutant IDH1 20-mer peptide, came with topical imiquimod. This sample comprised PBMCs, obtained from a glioma patient whose treatment included an IDH1 peptide vaccine. All receptors come from a man in his fifties or sixties with glioma.

The J gene is TRBJ1-4, the V gene TRBV6-1, with D possibly TRBD1 on 5 matching bases. Trimming removed 7 bases from V and 8 bases from J, with 14 bases in between. CDR1 MNHNS and CDR2 SASEGT come from the germline V gene. There are 13 residues in the CDR3. CDR3 residues: CASTQDVYEKLFF. CDR3 bases: TGTGCCAGCACACAGGACGTATACGAAAAACTGTTTTTT.

The rearrangement links TRBV7-9 to TRBJ1-2; D gene unclear. Trimming stripped 7 bases from V and 5 bases from J, with 11 bases between. Germline V gives CDR1 SEHNR, CDR2 FQNEAQ (reference sequence). This CDR3 comprises 12 residues. CDR3 DNA sequence: TGTGCCAGCAATGAGATGTCTTATGGCTACACCTTC. This translates into CASNEMSYGYTF.

V gene TRBV30 combines with J gene TRBJ1-6; D ambiguous. Trimming shortened V by 0 bases and J by 10 bases, and 13 bases separated the two germline ends. The CDR3 has 14 residues. Germline V gene lookup returns CDR1 GTSNPN and CDR2 SVGIG (reference sequence). The CDR3 coding sequence is TGTGCCTGGAGTGTACAGTCCGACCGCTCACCCCTCCACTTT. It is translated as CAWSVQSDRSPLHF.

The rearrangement links TRBV4-1 to TRBJ2-3; tentatively, D is TRBD1 (8 bases). The ends were cut back, 4 bases at V and 3 bases at J, with 17 bases in the middle. Germline CDR1 and CDR2: MGHRA and YSYEKL. The CDR3 is made up of 16 amino acids. The CDR3 is CASSPQVQGGTDTQYF. CDR3 DNA sequence: TGCGCCAGCAGCCCACAAGTACAGGGGGGGACAGATACGCAGTATTTT.

The rearrangement joins TRBV12-1 to TRBJ1-1; the table's TRBD1 call for D was not verified on the DNA. TRBV12-1 is a pseudogene. This CDR3 spans 11 amino acids. In nucleotides, the CDR3 is TGTGCCAGGGGCAAACAGGGGGAAGCTTTCTTT. Translating it yields CARGKQGEAFF.

The gene calls are TRBV28 and TRBJ2-7; 12 positions agree with TRBD1. CDR3 length equals 15 residues. The ends lost 3 bases at V and 5 bases at J; junction bases unmatched: 5. Looked up from germline, CDR1 is MDHEN and CDR2 is SYDVKM. The CDR3 sequence is CASSFMGQGANEQYF. CDR3 in DNA: TGTGCCAGCAGTTTCATGGGACAGGGGGCAAACGAGCAGTACTTC. The full variable domain, its missing parts supplied by reference TRBV28 and TRBJ2-7, is DVKVTQSSRYLVKRTGEKVFLECVQDMDHENMFWYRQDPGLGLRLIYFSYDVKMKEKGDIPEGYSVSREKKERFSLILESASTNQTSMYLCASSFMGQGANEQYFGPGTRLTVT.

The chain joins TRBV7-9 to TRBJ2-7, with 7 bases fitting TRBD1. The germline gives CDR1 SEHNR, CDR2 FQNEAQ (reference sequence). V was clipped by 1 base and J by 0 bases; unmatched bases: 12. This CDR3 has 18 residues. The DNA for the CDR3 is TGTGCCAGCAGCTTAGGGGACAGATCGATGGGCTACTCCTACGAGCAGTACTTC. It translates to CASSLGDRSMGYSYEQYF.

This clone was seen only once. The chain has TRBV7-2 and TRBJ1-1, with unresolved D. With 5 bases removed from V and 4 bases from J, the gap between germline ends came to 14 bases. The CDR3 length is 14 residues. Germline V CDR1 and CDR2: SGHTA, FQGNSA. Here the CDR3 reads CASSPPRPGTEAFF. In nucleotides, the CDR3 is TGTGCCAGCAGCCCCCCACGGCCAGGCACTGAAGCTTTCTTT.

The chain recombines TRBV6-5 with TRBJ1-1, with D uncertain. CDR3 size: 16 residues. Trimming took 2 bases from V and 1 from J, leaving 14 bases between them. Germline V gene lookup returns CDR1 MNHEY and CDR2 SVGAGI. CDR3 sequence (DNA): TGTGCCAGCAGTTACCTCTGGAACACCGGGAACACTGAAGCTTTCTTT. Translation: CASSYLWNTGNTEAFF.

The chain recombines TRBV4-1 with TRBJ1-5, with TRBD1 as a possible D gene (5 bases). The V gene's germline CDR1 is MGHRA and CDR2 YSYEKL. V was clipped by 3 bases and J by 3 bases, with 18 bases between them. The CDR3 runs 17 residues. CDR3 DNA: TGCGCCAGCAGCCATTCCCCTGCAGGGCCGAACAATCAGCCCCAGCATTTT. Translating it yields CASSHSPAGPNNQPQHF.

This chain uses TRBV7-2 with TRBJ1-2; 11 nucleotides align to TRBD1. V was pared by 5 bases and J by 8 bases, with 7 bases of the junction left unmatched. Germline V lookup: CDR1 SGHTA, CDR2 FQGNSA. This CDR3 has 14 residues. CDR3 sequence: CASSMGQGERGYTF. The CDR3, as DNA: TGTGCCAGCAGCATGGGACAGGGGGAAAGAGGCTACACCTTC.

The chain carries TRBV6-4 and TRBJ1-1; D ambiguous. This CDR3 comprises 13 residues. Per the germline V gene, CDR1 is MRHNA and CDR2 is SNTAGT. Between the trimmed V and J ends, which lost 4 bases and 0 bases, there was a span of 6 bases. The CDR3 nucleotides read TGTGCCAGCAGTGCAATGGTGAACACTGAAGCTTTCTTT. Its protein product is CASSAMVNTEAFF.

The V and J genes are TRBV11-2 and TRBJ1-2; D perhaps matches TRBD1 (6 bases). CDR1 and CDR2 from the germline V gene are SGHAT and FQNNGV. The V gene lost 5 bases and the J gene lost 4 bases, with 11 bases spanning the gap. This CDR3 is built from 13 residues. CDR3: CASSNQGPYGYTF. The DNA of the CDR3 is TGTGCCAGCAGCAATCAGGGGCCCTATGGCTACACCTTC.

This rearrangement joins TRBV10-2 to TRBJ2-7; TRBD2 aligns across 9 bases. This CDR3 region has 15 residues. The V gene's germline CDR1 is WSHSY and CDR2 SAAADI. V dropped 3 bases and J dropped 0; count of bases not matched to a gene: 3. The CDR3 loop reads CASSELAGLSYEQYF. The DNA of the CDR3 is TGCGCCAGCAGTGAACTAGCGGGCCTCTCCTACGAGCAGTACTTC.

The chain employs TRBV6-1 and TRBJ1-2; no clear D gene. CDR1 is MNHNS, CDR2 SASEGT, per germline. V dropped 2 bases and J dropped 0 bases, with 10 bases sitting between them. The CDR3 spans 15 residues. Here the CDR3 DNA reads TGTGCCAGCAGTGAACTGAGTAGGACTAACTATGGCTACACCTTC. Residues: CASSELSRTNYGYTF.

V gene TRBV7-9 combines with J gene TRBJ2-2; TRBD1 might be the D (5 bases). The CDR3 consists of 17 residues. The V end lost 5 bases, the J end lost 0 bases, and 16 bases lay between the germline ends. Per germline, CDR1 SEHNR and CDR2 FQNEAQ (reference sequence). CDR3 in DNA: TGTGCCAGCAGCCCAGAAGCCCGGACAACGAACACCGGGGAGCTGTTTTTT. Protein product: CASSPEARTTNTGELFF.

The chain carries TRBV5-1 and TRBJ1-1; 7 nucleotides agree with TRBD1. Germline trimming cut 4 bases from V and 4 bases from J; bases unmatched to any gene: 7. Germline loops: CDR1 SGHRS, CDR2 YFSETQ. CDR3 length equals 14 residues. CDR3 sequence (DNA): TGCGCCAGCAGCACTGGACAGGTTCGCACTGAAGCTTTCTTT. This translates into CASSTGQVRTEAFF.

The chain carries TRBV4-1 and TRBJ1-1, with D maybe TRBD1 (5 bases). Germline assignment: CDR1 MGHRA and CDR2 YSYEKL. CDR3 length: 15 residues. Trimming removed 3 bases from V and 0 bases from J, with 11 bases in between. The CDR3 sequence: CASSQFDSLNTEAFF. DNA of the CDR3: TGCGCCAGCAGCCAGTTCGACAGTTTGAACACTGAAGCTTTCTTT.

This clone was seen only a few times. The chain joins TRBV7-9 to TRBJ2-2; 10 positions match TRBD1. Germline-derived CDR1 and CDR2 are SEHNR and FQNEAQ (reference sequence). Trimming removed 6 bases from V and 5 bases from J; junction bases left unmatched: 6. The CDR3 length is 15 residues. The CDR3 DNA is TGTGCCAGCAGACCCCGGGACAGGGGTACCGGGGAGCTGTTTTTT. The encoded protein is CASRPRDRGTGELFF.

A single count supports this clone. The chain recombines TRBV2 with TRBJ2-4, with D unresolved. Germline values: CDR1 SNHLY, CDR2 FYNNEI. The V end was cut by 2 bases, the J end by 6 bases, with 5 bases between. The CDR3 extends over 12 amino acids. The CDR3 spells CASSEQTNIQYF. The CDR3 DNA sequence: TGTGCCAGCAGTGAACAGACAAACATTCAGTACTTC.

The chain links TRBV10-2 to TRBJ2-3; 15 bases line up with TRBD2. Germline trimming cut 4 bases from V and 1 base from J; bases unmatched to any gene: 3. The germline V gene encodes CDR1 WSHSY and CDR2 SAAADI. CDR3 length: 17 amino acids. The CDR3 sequence is CASSGGLAGGGTDTQYF. In DNA form, the CDR3 reads TGCGCCAGCAGTGGGGGACTAGCGGGAGGCGGCACAGATACGCAGTATTTT.

This chain links TRBV7-2 with TRBJ1-5; TRBD1 might be the D (6 bases). CDR1 SGHTA and CDR2 FQGNSA come from the germline V gene. This CDR3 has 13 residues. The V and J ends lost 6 bases and 8 bases respectively, with 14 bases between them. The CDR3: CASSQGREKPQHF. The CDR3 DNA reads as TGTGCCAGCAGTCAGGGGCGCGAGAAGCCCCAGCATTTT.

The chain combines TRBV5-4 with TRBJ1-2; the match to TRBD1 covers 10 bases. The CDR3 has 12 residues. CDR1 is SGHNT and CDR2 is YYREEE in the germline V gene (reference sequence). The junction had 4 bases not matched to a gene; V was cut back by 5 bases and J by 9 bases. The CDR3 loop is CASRTGGDSYTF. The CDR3 DNA reads as TGTGCCAGCAGGACAGGGGGCGATAGCTACACCTTC.

This clone was detected once. This chain links TRBV18 with TRBJ2-3; TRBD1 agrees at 7 bases. V gave up 3 bases and J gave up 0 bases; unmatched junction bases: 6. Germline loops: CDR1 KGHSH, CDR2 LQKENI. The CDR3 spans 16 residues. DNA of the CDR3: TGTGCCAGCTCACCCCAAACAGGGGTGAGCACAGATACGCAGTATTTT. Its translation is CASSPQTGVSTDTQYF.

This chain links TRBV6-5 with TRBJ1-1; the D gene is possibly TRBD1 (6 bases). The CDR3 has 15 residues. The V and J ends lost 6 bases and 0 bases respectively, with 14 bases between them. The germline gives CDR1 MNHEY, CDR2 SVGAGI. As DNA, the CDR3 is TGTGCCAGCAGCCCAAGACAGGCGGTGAACACTGAAGCTTTCTTT. Translation: CASSPRQAVNTEAFF.

This chain links TRBV30 with TRBJ2-3; D is unclear. Trimming shortened V by 5 bases and J by 0 bases, and 9 bases separated the two germline ends. The germline V gene encodes CDR1 GTSNPN and CDR2 SVGIG (reference sequence). The CDR3 has 13 residues. The CDR3 reads CAWSEDSTDTQYF. CDR3 nucleotides: TGTGCCTGGTCTGAGGACAGCACAGATACGCAGTATTTT. Variable domain in full (rest from reference TRBV30 and TRBJ2-3): SQTIHQWPATLVQPVGSPLSLECTVEGTSNPNLYWYRQAAGRGLQLLFYSVGIGQISSEVPQNLSASRPQDRQFILSSKKLLLSDSGFYLCAWSEDSTDTQYFGPGTRLTVL.

This chain links TRBV25-1 with TRBJ2-6; D remains ambiguous. CDR3 size: 12 residues. Trimming took off 10 bases at V and 4 bases at J, with 8 bases between the two ends. CDR1 is MGHDK, CDR2 SYGVNS, per germline. The CDR3 spells CAIETGANVLTF. In nucleotides, the CDR3 is TGTGCCATCGAAACAGGGGCCAACGTCCTGACTTTC.